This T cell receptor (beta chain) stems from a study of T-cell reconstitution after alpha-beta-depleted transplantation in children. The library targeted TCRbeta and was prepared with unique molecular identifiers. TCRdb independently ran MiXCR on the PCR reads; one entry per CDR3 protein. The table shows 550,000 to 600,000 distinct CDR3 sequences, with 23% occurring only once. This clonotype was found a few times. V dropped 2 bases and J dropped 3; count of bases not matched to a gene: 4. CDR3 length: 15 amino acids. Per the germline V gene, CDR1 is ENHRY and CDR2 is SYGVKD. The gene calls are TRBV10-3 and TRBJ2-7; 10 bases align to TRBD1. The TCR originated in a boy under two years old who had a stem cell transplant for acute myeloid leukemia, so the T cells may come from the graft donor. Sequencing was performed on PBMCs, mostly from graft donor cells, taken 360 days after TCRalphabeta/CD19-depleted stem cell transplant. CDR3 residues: CAISEAGQGIYEQYF. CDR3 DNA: TGTGCCATCAGTGAGGCGGGACAGGGGATCTACGAGCAGTACTTC.